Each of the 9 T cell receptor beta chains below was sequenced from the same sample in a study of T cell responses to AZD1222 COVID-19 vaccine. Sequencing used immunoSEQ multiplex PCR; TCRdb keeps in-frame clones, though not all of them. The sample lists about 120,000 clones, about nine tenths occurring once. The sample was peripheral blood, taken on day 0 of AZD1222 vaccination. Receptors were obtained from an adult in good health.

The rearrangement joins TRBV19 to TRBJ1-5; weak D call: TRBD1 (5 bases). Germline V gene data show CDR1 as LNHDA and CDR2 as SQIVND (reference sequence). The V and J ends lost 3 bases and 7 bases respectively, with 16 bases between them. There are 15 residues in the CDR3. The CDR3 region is CASSIGIRGLQPQHF. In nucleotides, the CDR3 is TGTGCCAGTAGTATCGGGATAAGGGGACTACAGCCCCAGCATTTT.

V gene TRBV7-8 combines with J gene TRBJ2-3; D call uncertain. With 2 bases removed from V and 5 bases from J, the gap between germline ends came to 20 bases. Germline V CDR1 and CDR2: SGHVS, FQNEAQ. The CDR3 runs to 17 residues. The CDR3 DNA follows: TGTGCCAGCAGCTTAAACCGCGGAGAGCTCATACGAGATACGCAGTATTTT. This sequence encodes CASSLNRGELIRDTQYF.

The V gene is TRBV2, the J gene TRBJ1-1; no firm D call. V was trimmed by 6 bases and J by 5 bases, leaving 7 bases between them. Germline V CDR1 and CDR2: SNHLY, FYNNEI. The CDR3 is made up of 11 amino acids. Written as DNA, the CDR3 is TGTGCCAGCAGACGAAGGACTGAAGCTTTCTTT. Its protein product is CASRRRTEAFF. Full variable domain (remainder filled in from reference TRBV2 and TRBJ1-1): EPEVTQTPSHQVTQMGQEVILRCVPISNHLYFYWYRQILGQKVEFLVSFYNNEISEKSEIFDDQFSVERPDGSNFTLKIRSTKLEDSAMYFCASRRRTEAFFGQGTRLTVV.

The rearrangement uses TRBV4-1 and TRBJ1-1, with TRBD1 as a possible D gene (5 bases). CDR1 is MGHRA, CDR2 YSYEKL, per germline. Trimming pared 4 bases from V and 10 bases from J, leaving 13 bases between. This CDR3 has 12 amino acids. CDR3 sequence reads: CASSLWGDGAFF. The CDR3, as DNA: TGCGCCAGCAGCCTCTGGGGGGACGGAGCTTTCTTT.

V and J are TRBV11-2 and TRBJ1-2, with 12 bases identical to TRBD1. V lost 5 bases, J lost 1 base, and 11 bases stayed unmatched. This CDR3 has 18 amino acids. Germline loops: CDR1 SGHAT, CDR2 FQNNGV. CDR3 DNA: TGTGCCAGCAGCCATGCCGGGACAGGGGGCCCTCTTAACTATGGCTACACCTTC. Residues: CASSHAGTGGPLNYGYTF.

The DNA for the CDR3 is TGTGCCAGCAGAGGGACAGCCAACAATGAGCAGTTCTTC. It is translated as CASRGTANNEQFF. This chain joins TRBV2 and TRBJ2-1; 7 nucleotides match TRBD1. The CDR3 has 13 amino acids. V dropped 6 bases and J dropped 5; count of bases not matched to a gene: 4. The germline gives CDR1 SNHLY, CDR2 FYNNEI.

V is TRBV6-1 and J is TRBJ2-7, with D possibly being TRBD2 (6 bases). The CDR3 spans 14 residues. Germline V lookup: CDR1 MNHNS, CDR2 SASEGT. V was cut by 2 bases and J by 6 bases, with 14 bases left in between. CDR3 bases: TGTGCCAGCAGTGAAAGTCTAGCGACGGGCGAGCAGTACTTC. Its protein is CASSESLATGEQYF.

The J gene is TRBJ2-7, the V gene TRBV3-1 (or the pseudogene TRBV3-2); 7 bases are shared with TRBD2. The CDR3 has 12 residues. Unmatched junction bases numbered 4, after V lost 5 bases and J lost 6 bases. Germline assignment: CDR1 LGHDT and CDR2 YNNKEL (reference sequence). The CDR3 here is CASSTWGGEQYF. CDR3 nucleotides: TGTGCCAGCAGCACCTGGGGGGGCGAGCAGTACTTC.

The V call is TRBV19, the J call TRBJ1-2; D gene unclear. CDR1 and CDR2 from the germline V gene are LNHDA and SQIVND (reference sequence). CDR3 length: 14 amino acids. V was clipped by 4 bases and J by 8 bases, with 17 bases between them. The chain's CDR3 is CASSTVDTSKGYTF. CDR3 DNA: TGTGCCAGTAGTACGGTCGATACCTCAAAGGGCTACACCTTC.